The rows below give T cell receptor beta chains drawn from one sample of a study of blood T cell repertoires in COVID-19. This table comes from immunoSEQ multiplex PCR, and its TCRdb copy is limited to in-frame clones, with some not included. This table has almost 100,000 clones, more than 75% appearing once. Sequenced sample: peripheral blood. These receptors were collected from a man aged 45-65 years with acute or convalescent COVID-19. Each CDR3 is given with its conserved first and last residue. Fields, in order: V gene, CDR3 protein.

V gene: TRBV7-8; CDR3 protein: CASSSSLIGGGYGYTF
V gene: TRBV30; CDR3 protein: CAWSEVTGGEAFF
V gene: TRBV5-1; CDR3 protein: CASSLVYRGQGERAQYF
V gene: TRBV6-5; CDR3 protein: CASSLDRGRNTIYF
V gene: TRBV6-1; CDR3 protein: CASRKTSGGQETQYF
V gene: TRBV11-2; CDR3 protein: CASSPRGQLTDTQYF
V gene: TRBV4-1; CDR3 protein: CASSLGQGPDYEQYF
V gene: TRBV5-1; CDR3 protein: CASSLIVGGVGEKLFF
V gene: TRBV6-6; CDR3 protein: CASRGGTGELFF
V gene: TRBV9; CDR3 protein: CASSPSGGGHQPQHF
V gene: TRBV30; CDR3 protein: CAWSLAGLAGPFF
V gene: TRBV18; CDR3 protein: CASSRGTGTTNEKLFF
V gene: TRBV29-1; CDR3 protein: CSVPRTGGYGYTF
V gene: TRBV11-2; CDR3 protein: CASSLVLGLAAQETQYF
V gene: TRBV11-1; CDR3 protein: CASSSPYRGLINEQYF
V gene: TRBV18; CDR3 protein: CASSPAGYYQPQHF
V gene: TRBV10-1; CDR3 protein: CASSESRGGETQYF
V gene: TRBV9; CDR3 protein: CASSVDRGTRELFF